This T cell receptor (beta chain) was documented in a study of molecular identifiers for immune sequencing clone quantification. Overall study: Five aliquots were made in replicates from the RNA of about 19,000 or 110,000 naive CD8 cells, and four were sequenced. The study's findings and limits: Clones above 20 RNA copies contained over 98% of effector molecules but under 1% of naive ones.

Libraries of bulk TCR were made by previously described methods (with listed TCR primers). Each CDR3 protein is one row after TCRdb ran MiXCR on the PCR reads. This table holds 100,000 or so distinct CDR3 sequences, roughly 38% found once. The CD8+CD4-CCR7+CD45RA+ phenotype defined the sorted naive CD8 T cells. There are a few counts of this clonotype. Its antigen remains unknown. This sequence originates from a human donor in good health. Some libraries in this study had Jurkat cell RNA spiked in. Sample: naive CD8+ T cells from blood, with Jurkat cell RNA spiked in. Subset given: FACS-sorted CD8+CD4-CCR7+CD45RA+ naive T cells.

The CDR3 spells CASSLDSIPYNEQFF. DNA of the CDR3: TGTGCCAGCAGCTTGGACTCGATTCCCTACAATGAGCAGTTCTTC. The chain uses TRBV11-3 and TRBJ2-1; D is possibly TRBD2 (5 bases). Germline CDR1 reads SGHNT; CDR2 reads YENEEA. There are 15 residues in the CDR3. Trimming took off 3 bases at V and 2 bases at J, with 11 bases between the two ends.